This T cell receptor beta chain was captured by sequencing in a study of blood T cell repertoires in COVID-19. Across the whole study: In each case, the material was cDNA or gDNA derived from T cells, B-cell-depleted T cells, or PBMCs.

In the authors' methods: Estimates of nucleated cell counts were drawn from the amplification of reference gene primers. Measured with immunoSEQ multiplex PCR; TCRdb has only the in-frame clones, and not every one. V and J calls and clone size are those listed in that table; D and trimming were worked out from the DNA. The sample lists roughly 120,000 clones; 90% were seen once. The germline CDR1 and CDR2 sequences are SEHNR and FQNEAQ (reference sequence). V was trimmed by 5 bases and J by 1 base, leaving 11 bases between them. CDR3 size: 14 residues. This rearrangement joins TRBV7-9 to TRBJ2-5; D gene ambiguous. The sample taken for sequencing was peripheral blood. The TCR originated in a man between 45 and 60 years old with active COVID-19. This CDR3 reads CASSIVRFQETQYF. CDR3 bases: TGTGCCAGCAGCATCGTGAGGTTCCAAGAGACCCAGTACTTC.